This record covers a single TCR beta chain. The antigen it binds to is not known. A much larger clonotype is one base distant, so this may be a read error. This sample was taken from a study of Graves' ophthalmopathy and Graves' hyperthyroidism listed by TCRdb under 2018. About the full investigation: Peripheral blood was collected at initial diagnosis, before any treatment. To tell Graves' ophthalmopathy apart from Graves' hyperthyroidism, and to predict which patients would progress to ophthalmopathy, the study relied on TCR beta repertoire signatures. To explore V-J signatures distinguishing ophthalmopathy from hyperthyroidism, a discovery set of under 110 patients (more than 40 ophthalmopathy, over 55 stable hyperthyroidism) was enrolled. T-cell repertoires of thyroid tissue and blood were compared in several hyperthyroidism patients. An independent validation cohort comprised roughly 20 hyperthyroidism patients and over 15 patients who later progressed from hyperthyroidism to ophthalmopathy. In total, around 130 blood samples were TCR-sequenced: 40 to 45 ophthalmopathy, roughly 80 hyperthyroidism and roughly 17 hyperthyroidism-to-ophthalmopathy patients. Following sample collection, hyperthyroidism patients were given methimazole at a starting dose of 30 mg daily, and ophthalmopathy patients were given high-dose intravenous methylprednisolone.

For repertoire sequencing, TCR beta CDR3 regions were amplified from RNA transcripts. A first-round RT-PCR used HTBI primers with the Qiagen OneStep RT-PCR kit, followed by a second-round multiplex PCR, size selection and purification. Libraries were sequenced paired-end with 100 bp reads on an Illumina HiSeq2000. The paper's data handling went like this. SOAPnuke was used for read processing, and reads with adapters, uncalled bases, a mean Phred below 15, or no exact constant-primer or identifier match were discarded. COPE v1.2.5 was used to merge the high-quality paired reads. Clonotypes were defined as unique nucleotide sequences and were aligned to IMGT TRB V, D and J references using MiTCR v1.1. The analysis was limited to V-J combinations with a frequency above 0.0001, which together covered about 99% of repertoires. A TCR clonal expansion and chaos score per V-J combination was defined as the ratio of F50 clonal expansion to chaos observed in the TCRdist matrix. Features were reduced by Welch's t-statistics and random forest to around 14 V-J combinations, which fed a naive Bayes classifier. The Morisita-Horn index was used to measure how similar the thyroid and blood repertoires were. TCRdb reprocessed the public reads (quality trimming at Q25 with fastp, clone calling with MiXCR) and kept in-frame beta chains. Rows merge per CDR3 protein into single entries with the most common DNA and genes. The V and J calls were determined by TCRdb, not by the authors. Within this sample are approximately 330,000 distinct CDR3 sequences, with 15% to 20% of them counted one time only. The ten largest make up 9% to 15% of the sample.

Patients with ophthalmopathy had moderately to severely active disease, with a Clinical Activity Score of 3 or more, a NOSPECS grade of 4 or more, and a disease duration of less than 3 months. Patients with other autoimmune diseases, uncontrolled infections, pregnancy or lactation were excluded from the study. Diagnosis was based on clinical symptoms, serum thyroxine, TRAb, thyroid ultrasound and orbital computed tomography. Ficoll-Paque density gradient centrifugation was used to isolate PBMCs from around 10 ml of fresh peripheral blood. Trizol reagent was used to extract the total RNA, and its quality was then checked on an Agilent 2100 Bioanalyzer. What the work shows at the level of the full study, not this receptor alone: In validation, the model predicted ophthalmopathy progression with about 70% sensitivity and less than 80% specificity; fewer than 15 predicted patients were CT-confirmed with GO in a median of about 6.2 months. Most of the expanded thyroid clonotypes with a frequency above 0.001 were also detected in blood, and it was suggested that the thyroid immune response may be reflected by blood repertoires. No statistical method was used to set the sample size in advance, and the investigators knew which group each participant was assigned to. In cross-validation, the 13-signature model distinguished ophthalmopathy from stable hyperthyroidism with 85% to 90% sensitivity and around 82% specificity, and in the test set the corresponding values were approximately 80% and 68%.

From the germline V gene, CDR1 is SNHLY and CDR2 is FYNNEI. Including the terminal cysteine and phenylalanine, the CDR3 comprises 15 residues. Just CDR3 DNA is preserved here, 45 bases in frame from base 1. This receptor was obtained from an adult man with Graves' ophthalmopathy. The source material was peripheral blood. The receptor chain draws on TRBV2 and TRBJ1-5; 9 junctional bases match TRBD1. The DNA is as follows: TGTGTCAGCAGAAGACAGGGGGATAGCAATCAGCCCCAGCATTTT. This encodes CVSRRQGDSNQPQHF.